Detailed here is one T cell receptor beta chain. The V and J ends lost 4 bases and 0 bases respectively, with 7 bases between them. The germline V gene encodes CDR1 LNHDA and CDR2 SQIVND (reference sequence). CDR3 size: 14 residues. In the authors' methods: The authors estimated nucleated cell counts from reference gene primer amplification. Using immunoSEQ multiplex PCR, the repertoire was profiled, and TCRdb retains in-frame clones only, with some absent. That table furnishes V, J and clone size, whereas the DNA furnished D and trimming. The sample holds around 230,000 clones; 83% are singletons and the top ten take about 2.7%. This sample is drawn from a study of blood T cell repertoires in COVID-19. Study-wide background: Samples of COVID-19 (acute and convalescent) were obtained from the United States, Italy and Spain.

The chain is built from TRBV19 and TRBJ2-1; TRBD2 might be the D (5 bases). The sequence derives from a woman between 35 and 50 years old with active or convalescent COVID-19. Sequencing used peripheral blood. CDR3 DNA: TGTGCCAGTAGTACCACTAGCTCCTACAATGAGCAGTTCTTC. This translates into CASSTTSSYNEQFF.